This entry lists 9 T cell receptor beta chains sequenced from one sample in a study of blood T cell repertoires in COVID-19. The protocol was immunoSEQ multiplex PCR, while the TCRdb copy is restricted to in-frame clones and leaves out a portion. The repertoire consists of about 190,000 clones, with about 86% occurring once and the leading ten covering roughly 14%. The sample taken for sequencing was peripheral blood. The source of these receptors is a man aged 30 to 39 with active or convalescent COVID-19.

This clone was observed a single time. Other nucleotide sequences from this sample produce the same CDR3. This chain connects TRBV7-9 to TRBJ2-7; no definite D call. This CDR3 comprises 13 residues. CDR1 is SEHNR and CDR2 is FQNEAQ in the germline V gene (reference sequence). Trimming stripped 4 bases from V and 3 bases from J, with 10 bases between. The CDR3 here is CASSSPYSYEQYF. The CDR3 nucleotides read TGTGCCAGCAGCTCGCCTTACAGCTACGAGCAGTACTTC. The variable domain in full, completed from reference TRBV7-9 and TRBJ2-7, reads DTGVSQNPRHKITKRGQNVTFRCDPISEHNRLYWYRQTLGQGPEFLTYFQNEAQLEKSRLLSDRFSAERPKGSFSTLEIQRTEQGDSAMYLCASSSPYSYEQYFGPGTRLTVT.

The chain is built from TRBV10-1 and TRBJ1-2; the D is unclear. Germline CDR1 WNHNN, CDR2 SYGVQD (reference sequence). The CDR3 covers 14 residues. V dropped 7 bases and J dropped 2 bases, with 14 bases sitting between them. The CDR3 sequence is CASTPLRENYGYTF. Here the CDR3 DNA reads TGCGCCAGCACCCCTCTTAGAGAGAACTATGGCTACACCTTC.

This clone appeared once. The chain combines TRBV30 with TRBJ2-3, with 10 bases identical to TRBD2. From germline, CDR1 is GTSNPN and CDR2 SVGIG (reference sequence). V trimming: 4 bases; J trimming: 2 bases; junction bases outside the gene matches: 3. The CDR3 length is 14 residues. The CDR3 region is CAWKLAGATDTQYF. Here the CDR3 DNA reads TGTGCCTGGAAGCTAGCGGGGGCCACAGATACGCAGTATTTT. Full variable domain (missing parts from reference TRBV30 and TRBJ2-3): SQTIHQWPATLVQPVGSPLSLECTVEGTSNPNLYWYRQAAGRGLQLLFYSVGIGQISSEVPQNLSASRPQDRQFILSSKKLLLSDSGFYLCAWKLAGATDTQYFGPGTRLTVL.

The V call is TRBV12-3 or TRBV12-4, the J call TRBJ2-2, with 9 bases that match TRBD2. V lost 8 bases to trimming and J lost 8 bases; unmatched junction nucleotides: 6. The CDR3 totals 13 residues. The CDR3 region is CASRSGRRGELFF. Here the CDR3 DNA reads TGTGCCAGCCGGAGCGGGAGGAGGGGGGAGCTGTTTTTT.

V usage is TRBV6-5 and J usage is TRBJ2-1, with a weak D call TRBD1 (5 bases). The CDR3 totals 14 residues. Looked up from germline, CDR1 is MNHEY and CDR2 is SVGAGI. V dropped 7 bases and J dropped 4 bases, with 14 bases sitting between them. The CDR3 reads CASTNGDRYNEQFF. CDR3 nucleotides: TGTGCCAGCACCAACGGCGACAGATACAATGAGCAGTTCTTC.

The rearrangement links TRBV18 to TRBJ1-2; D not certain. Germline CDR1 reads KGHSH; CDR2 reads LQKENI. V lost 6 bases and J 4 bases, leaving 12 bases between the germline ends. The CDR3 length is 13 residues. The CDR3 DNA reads TGTGCCAGCTCCCCGTCAGCGACCTATGGCTACACCTTC. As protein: CASSPSATYGYTF.

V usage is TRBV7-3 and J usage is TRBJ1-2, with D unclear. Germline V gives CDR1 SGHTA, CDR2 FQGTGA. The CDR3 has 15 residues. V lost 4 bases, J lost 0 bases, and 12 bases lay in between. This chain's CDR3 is CASSSSPQANYGYTF. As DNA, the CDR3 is TGTGCCAGCAGCTCTTCCCCACAAGCTAACTATGGCTACACCTTC.

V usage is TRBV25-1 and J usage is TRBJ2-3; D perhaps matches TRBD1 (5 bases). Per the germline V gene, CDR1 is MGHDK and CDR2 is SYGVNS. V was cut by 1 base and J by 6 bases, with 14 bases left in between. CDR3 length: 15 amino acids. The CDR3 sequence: CASSESGRSGDTQYF. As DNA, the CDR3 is TGTGCCAGCAGTGAATCCGGGCGGTCAGGGGATACGCAGTATTTT.

The CDR3 DNA reads TGTGCCAGCAGCCAAGATACGGGGGACGGCGAAGCTTTCTTT. It specifies CASSQDTGDGEAFF. The chain couples TRBV3-1 (or the pseudogene TRBV3-2) to TRBJ1-1, with D possibly being TRBD1 (5 bases). CDR1 is LGHDT, CDR2 YNNKEL, per germline (reference sequence). The ends were cut back, 0 bases at V and 8 bases at J, with 13 bases in the middle. CDR3 length equals 14 residues.